Listed below are T cell receptor beta chains from one sample, sequenced in a study of T cells in Graves' hyperthyroidism and ophthalmopathy. TCRdb used MiXCR to reprocess the multiplex PCR reads, holding one entry per CDR3 protein. Here the sample spans approximately 590,000 distinct CDR3 sequences, about 15% being singletons. Sequencing used blood. The origin of the receptors is a woman aged 25 to 39 with Graves' hyperthyroidism. CDR3s include the opening cysteine and the closing phenylalanine or tryptophan. A D gene is named only where the DNA matches it firmly. Size tells how often a clone was seen (once, few, many) or the class of an expanded clone, and some rows leave it out.

J	size	D	V	DNA	CDR3
TRBJ2-3	many	TRBD2	TRBV20-1	TGCAGTCCTCTAGCGGAAAAGGCCCTCACAGATACGCAGTATTTT	CSPLAEKALTDTQYF
TRBJ1-1	many	TRBD1	TRBV5-6	TGTGCCAGCAGCCCCGGGACAGCGTGGGGAGAAGCTTTCTTT	CASSPGTAWGEAFF
TRBJ1-1	.	.	TRBV6-2/TRBV6-3	TGTGCCAGCAGCCCCGGGGGAACCCAAGCTTTCTTT	CASSPGGTQAFF
TRBJ2-1	.	.	TRBV6-1	TGTGCCAGCAAGGAGGGGGGCCAGGGGGAGCAGTTCTTC	CASKEGGQGEQFF
TRBJ1-1	.	.	TRBV7-9	TGTGCCAGCAGCTCGTTGGGTCGCACTGAAGCTTTCTTT	CASSSLGRTEAFF
TRBJ2-3	many	.	TRBV4-3	TGCGCCAGCAGCCAAGATTTCGGCGGCCAAACTAGCACAGATACGCAGTATTTT	CASSQDFGGQTSTDTQYF
TRBJ1-2	once	.	TRBV4-1	TGCGCCAGCAGCCCCGGATCGGGACCGACCAGAGGCTACACCTTC	CASSPGSGPTRGYTF
TRBJ2-3	many	TRBD2	TRBV20-1	TGCAGTGCTCAGATAGCGGGAGACACAGATACGCAGTATTTT	CSAQIAGDTDTQYF
TRBJ2-1	many	TRBD1	TRBV9	TGTGCCAGCAGCCCTACAGGGGGCTTGGATGAGCAGTTCTTC	CASSPTGGLDEQFF
TRBJ1-1	many	TRBD1	TRBV28	TGTGCCAGCAGTGGAAGGGACAGGGGGCACACTGAAGCTTTCTTT	CASSGRDRGHTEAFF
TRBJ2-1	many	TRBD2	TRBV7-6	TGTGCCAGCAGCTTGGGGCCTGGTCGGAGCGGGAACGATGAGCAGTTCTTC	CASSLGPGRSGNDEQFF
TRBJ1-5	few	.	TRBV19	TGTGCCAGTAGTATTGGGGAACCCTCAGCCAATCAGCCCCAGCATTTT	CASSIGEPSANQPQHF
TRBJ1-5	many	.	TRBV18	TGTGCCAGCTCACCAGTCGCCTATCAGCCCCAGCATTTT	CASSPVAYQPQHF
TRBJ2-1	once	TRBD2	TRBV7-8	TGTGCCAGCAGCTCCATACTAGCGGGAGGACATGAGCAGTTCTTC	CASSSILAGGHEQFF
TRBJ1-1	.	.	TRBV4-1	TGCGCCAGCAGACCCAACAGGGTGAACACTGAAGCTTTCTTT	CASRPNRVNTEAFF
TRBJ1-2	.	TRBD1	TRBV2	TGTGCCAGCATTGTCCTTAGGGACAGGGGGCTCCTTGGCTACACCTTC	CASIVLRDRGLLGYTF
TRBJ1-1	many	.	TRBV24-1	TGTGCCACCAGTGACAACATGAACACTGAAGCTTTCTTT	CATSDNMNTEAFF
TRBJ2-1	few	TRBD1	TRBV6-2/TRBV6-3	TGTGCCAGCAGGACGGGGACAGCGCCATCCTACAATGAGCAGTTCTTC	CASRTGTAPSYNEQFF
TRBJ2-7	.	.	TRBV4-3	TGCGCCAGCAGCCAAGGAGTAGAGAACTACGAGCAGTACTTC	CASSQGVENYEQYF
TRBJ2-3	many	.	TRBV24-1	TGTGCCACCAGCCCCACAGGGACCGATACGCAGTATTTT	CATSPTGTDTQYF
TRBJ2-1	many	TRBD2	TRBV13	TGTGCCAGCAGCGGCCAGATAGCGGGAGGGCCGGTCCATGAGCAGTTCTTC	CASSGQIAGGPVHEQFF
TRBJ2-7	once	TRBD2	TRBV6-2/TRBV6-3	TGTGCCAGCAGTTACTCAGGAGGACGGGAGGGAATTTTCGAGCAGTACTTC	CASSYSGGREGIFEQYF
TRBJ2-7	many	.	TRBV27	TGTGCCAGCAGTGGTATCGACGGCTCCTTAAACGAGCAGTACTTC	CASSGIDGSLNEQYF
TRBJ2-3	.	TRBD2	TRBV6-1	TGTGCCAGCAAGGATAGAGGGAGGGCCTTGGCAGATACGCAGTATTTT	CASKDRGRALADTQYF
TRBJ2-3	.	TRBD2	TRBV2	TGTGCCAGCAAAGCGGGGGGTACAGATACGCAGTATTTT	CASKAGGTDTQYF
TRBJ2-7	few	TRBD2	TRBV14	TGTGCCAGCAGCCCGGCTAGCGGGAGGCAGGAGCAGTACTTC	CASSPASGRQEQYF
TRBJ2-1	few	.	TRBV6-2/TRBV6-3	TGTGCCAGCAGTTACCACTCGATGTGGAATGAGCAGTTCTTC	CASSYHSMWNEQFF
TRBJ2-3	.	.	TRBV30	TGTGCCTGGAGGGAGGGGGGCGTTGTGGATACGCAGTATTTT	CAWREGGVVDTQYF
TRBJ2-1	.	TRBD2	TRBV19	TGTGCCAGTAGTAAATTGTCGGGAGGGCTTGGTGAGCAGTTCTTC	CASSKLSGGLGEQFF
TRBJ1-2	.	.	TRBV10-2	TGCGCCAGCAGTGTAGCGGACTATGGCTACACCTTC	CASSVADYGYTF
TRBJ2-3	.	TRBD2	TRBV6-5	TGTGCCAGCAGTTACCACAAACTAGCGGGGAACACAGATACGCAGTATTTT	CASSYHKLAGNTDTQYF
TRBJ1-1	many	.	TRBV3-1	TGTGCCAGCAGCCCTCCGGACAGTGAAGCTTTCTTT	CASSPPDSEAFF
TRBJ2-1	many	TRBD2	TRBV2	TGTGCCAGCAGTGTCCATCCGGCCCGGGGGGAGTACAATGAGCAGTTCTTC	CASSVHPARGEYNEQFF
TRBJ2-1	few	TRBD2	TRBV4-1	TGCGCCAGCAGCCAGGGGGCTAGCGGGAGGGGCAATGAGCAGTTCTTC	CASSQGASGRGNEQFF
TRBJ1-1	many	TRBD1	TRBV20-1	TGCAGTGCTAACAGGGGAGGTGGGACTGAAGCTTTCTTT	CSANRGGGTEAFF
TRBJ2-3	many	TRBD2	TRBV25-1	TGTGCCAGCAGTGTTGGCGGGAGCGGAGCAGATACGCAGTATTTT	CASSVGGSGADTQYF
TRBJ2-7	many	TRBD1	TRBV5-1	TGCGCCAGCAGCCCTATACCGGGACAGCAAGCCTACGAGCAGTACTTC	CASSPIPGQQAYEQYF
TRBJ2-5	few	TRBD1	TRBV28	TGTGCCGCCAGGGACAGTTCTCAAGAGACCCAGTACTTC	CAARDSSQETQYF
TRBJ1-1	few	.	TRBV20-1	TGCAGTGCTAGAGATCGGCTAGGGGTAGGAGAAGCTTTCTTT	CSARDRLGVGEAFF
TRBJ2-2	few	.	TRBV27	TGTGCCAGCAGTTTAATCGGCGGGGGGGAGCTGTTTTTT	CASSLIGGGELFF